Listed below are T cell receptor beta chains from one sample, sequenced in a study of radiation and T cells in renal cell carcinoma. Using immunoSEQ multiplex PCR, the repertoire was profiled, and TCRdb retains in-frame clones only, with some absent. This table holds 150,000 to 160,000 clones, roughly 87% found once. This sample comprised blood, obtained from a patient whose treatment included radiotherapy and nephrectomy. The receptor set was obtained from a woman in her fifties or sixties with renal cell carcinoma. Each CDR3 is given with its conserved first and last residue. Fields, in order: J gene, clone size, D gene, V gene, CDR3 DNA, CDR3 protein. The D gene is left open where the match is weak. Rows may omit the clone size; those that give it use once, few, many or a size class.

>TRBJ2-5|.|TRBD2|TRBV10-3
TGTGCCATCAGCGGGACTATACAAGAGACCCAGTACTTC
CAISGTIQETQYF
>TRBJ1-1|.|.|TRBV6-6
TGTGCCAGCAGTCGCGGAGTTGAAGCTTTCTTT
CASSRGVEAFF
>TRBJ1-6|.|.|TRBV6-1
TGTGCCAGCAGCAATACAAGGGCCGATAATTCACCCCTCCACTTT
CASSNTRADNSPLHF
>TRBJ2-2|.|.|TRBV29-1
TGCAGCGTTGGCACTCACACCGGGGAGCTGTTTTTT
CSVGTHTGELFF
>TRBJ2-1|once|.|TRBV6-5
TGTGCCAGCAGTTACGCGGCAGGGGCCTACAATGAGCAGTTCTTC
CASSYAAGAYNEQFF
>TRBJ2-3|.|.|TRBV7-2
TGTGCCAGCAGCCGGGGTCTCTTGGCGGATACGCAGTATTTT
CASSRGLLADTQYF
>TRBJ2-7|.|.|TRBV6-6
TGTGCCAGCCGTACCCTCGGAAGGGGTTCCTACGAGCAGTACTTC
CASRTLGRGSYEQYF
>TRBJ2-2|.|.|TRBV7-6
TGTGCCAGCGCCAGGGGCAGGGTGAACACCGGGGAGCTGTTTTTT
CASARGRVNTGELFF
>TRBJ2-2|.|TRBD2|TRBV10-3
TGTGCTAATAGCGGGGGGGATCACGGGGAGCTGTTTTTT
CANSGGDHGELFF
>TRBJ1-5|.|.|TRBV5-6
TGTGCCAGCAGCTTGGCGGTAGGCAATCAGCCCCAGCATTTT
CASSLAVGNQPQHF
>TRBJ1-2|.|.|TRBV4-3
TGCGCCAGCAGCCAAGAGAGGACGGATAACTATGGCTACACCTTC
CASSQERTDNYGYTF
>TRBJ2-7|.|.|TRBV14
TGTGCCAGCAGCCGACCTTCCCCCTACTACGAGCAGTACTTC
CASSRPSPYYEQYF
>TRBJ2-1|.|TRBD2|TRBV11-3
TGTGCCAGCAGCTTAGGGGTAGCGGGGGGCCGGAGCTCCTACAATGAGCAGTTCTTC
CASSLGVAGGRSSYNEQFF
>TRBJ2-7|.|TRBD2|TRBV2
TGTGCCAGCAGCACCTGGACCCCGGGACTAGCGGATTCCTACGAGCAGTACTTC
CASSTWTPGLADSYEQYF
>TRBJ2-5|.|.|TRBV30
TGTGCCTGGAGTTACCAACAAGAGACCCAGTACTTC
CAWSYQQETQYF
>TRBJ1-5|.|.|TRBV10-2
TGCGCCAGCAGGGGTCTGAGTGAACCCCAGCATTTT
CASRGLSEPQHF
>TRBJ2-1|.|.|TRBV7-8
TGTGCCAGCAGCTCAGAGCGGTTCTCCTACAATGAGCAGTTCTTC
CASSSERFSYNEQFF
>TRBJ1-2|.|.|TRBV2
TGTGCCAGCAGTAGTGGGGGAGTTTCGGTTTATGGCTACACCTTC
CASSSGGVSVYGYTF
>TRBJ1-1|.|.|TRBV29-1
TGCAGCGTTGAGACAGCTATGAACACTGAAGCTTTCTTT
CSVETAMNTEAFF
>TRBJ2-7|.|TRBD1|TRBV5-4
TGTGCCAGCAGCGGGGGTCCGGGACAGAGCTCCTACGAGCAGTACTTC
CASSGGPGQSSYEQYF
>TRBJ2-7|few|TRBD1|TRBV19
TGTGCCAGTAGTAGGGGACAGGGGGCTAACGAGCAGTACTTC
CASSRGQGANEQYF
>TRBJ1-4|.|.|TRBV5-4
TGTGCCAGCAGCGACATAAAAGAAAAACTGTTTTTT
CASSDIKEKLFF
>TRBJ1-1|.|.|TRBV7-9
TGTGCCAGCAGCTTAGGACAGCCGAACACTGAAGCTTTCTTT
CASSLGQPNTEAFF
>TRBJ1-2|.|.|TRBV5-1
TGCGCCAGCAGCTTGTCGGCGGGGGCTAACTATGGCTACACCTTC
CASSLSAGANYGYTF
>TRBJ2-1|.|TRBD2|TRBV9
TGTGCCAGCAGCCCTCGTCGGGGGGAAATCAATGAGCAGTTCTTC
CASSPRRGEINEQFF
>TRBJ1-2|.|.|TRBV6-6
TGTGCCAGCACCGGGAAAGGGGTCGGGGGGTATGGCTACACCTTC
CASTGKGVGGYGYTF
>TRBJ2-3|.|.|TRBV5-6
TGTGCCAGCAGCTTGGTGGCTAGCGGCACAGATACGCAGTATTTT
CASSLVASGTDTQYF
>TRBJ1-1|.|.|TRBV14
TGTGCCAGCAGCCTTACAGGTGAAGCTTTCTTT
CASSLTGEAFF
>TRBJ1-2|few|TRBD1|TRBV5-4
TGTGCCAGCAGCTCTCAGGGGGGTTATGGCTACACCTTC
CASSSQGGYGYTF
>TRBJ2-3|.|TRBD2|TRBV6-6
TGTGCCAGCAGTTACGGTAGCGGGCGGGGGACAGATACGCAGTATTTT
CASSYGSGRGTDTQYF
>TRBJ2-3|.|.|TRBV19
TGTGCCAGTACCACCTCGACAGGAGGGGGCACAGATACGCAGTATTTT
CASTTSTGGGTDTQYF
>TRBJ2-3|.|.|TRBV9
TGTGCCAGCAGCGTCTTGGGGAGCACAGATACGCAGTATTTT
CASSVLGSTDTQYF
>TRBJ2-5|.|.|TRBV7-9
TGTGCCAGCAGCTTTTTTGGGACCGCACAAGAGACCCAGTACTTC
CASSFFGTAQETQYF
>TRBJ1-3|once|.|TRBV23-1
TGCGCCAGCAGTCAACCAGGACTCTCTGGAAACACCATATATTTT
CASSQPGLSGNTIYF
>TRBJ1-1|.|.|TRBV6-1
TGTGCCAGCAGTGAAGCCAAGAACACTGAAGCTTTCTTT
CASSEAKNTEAFF
>TRBJ2-1|.|.|TRBV19
TGTGCCAGTAGTATAACCGACAGGCGTTCCTACAATGAGCAGTTCTTC
CASSITDRRSYNEQFF
>TRBJ2-3|.|TRBD1|TRBV5-6
TGTGCCAGCAGCTCCCGGACAGGGGTGGCCGTAGATACGCAGTATTTT
CASSSRTGVAVDTQYF
>TRBJ2-7|.|.|TRBV14
TGTGCCAGCAGCCAAGATCTTTCGCCGGGTTACTCCTACGAGCAGTACTTC
CASSQDLSPGYSYEQYF
>TRBJ2-1|.|TRBD2|TRBV6-5
TGTGCCAGCAGATCTAGCGGGGGGGCCAACAATGAGCAGTTCTTC
CASRSSGGANNEQFF
>TRBJ1-1|few|.|TRBV4-2
TGTGCCAGCAGCCAAGATCCCATGAACACTGAAGCTTTCTTT
CASSQDPMNTEAFF
>TRBJ2-1|.|TRBD2|TRBV5-4
TGTGCCAGCAGCTTGGGCGGGAGCTCCTACAATGAGCAGTTCTTC
CASSLGGSSYNEQFF